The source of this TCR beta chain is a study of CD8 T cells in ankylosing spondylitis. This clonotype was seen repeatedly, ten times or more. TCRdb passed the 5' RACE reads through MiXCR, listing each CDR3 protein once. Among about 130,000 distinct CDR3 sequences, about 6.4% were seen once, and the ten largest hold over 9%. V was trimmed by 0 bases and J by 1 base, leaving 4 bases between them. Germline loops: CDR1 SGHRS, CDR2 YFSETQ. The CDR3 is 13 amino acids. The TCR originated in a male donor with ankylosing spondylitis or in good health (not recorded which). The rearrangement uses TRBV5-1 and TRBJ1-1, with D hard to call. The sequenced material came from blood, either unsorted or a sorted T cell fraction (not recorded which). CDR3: CASSLDQNTEAFF. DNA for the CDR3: TGCGCCAGCAGCTTGGACCAGAACACTGAAGCTTTCTTT.